This is a list of T cell receptor beta chains from one sample in a study of human T cells and chemical hapten exposure. Each CDR3 protein gets one entry after TCRdb re-called the RACE reads with MiXCR. The data contain more than 150,000 distinct CDR3 sequences, 13% to 15% of them singletons. This specimen was whole blood, taken in connection with sensitization to the hapten diphenylcyclopropenone (DPC). These receptors were taken from a woman aged 25 to 39 with alopecia areata. Some clones in this sample may be carry-over from other donors' samples. CDR3s include the opening cysteine and the closing phenylalanine or tryptophan. A D gene is named only where the DNA matches it firmly. The size of a clone is reported for some rows only, either as once, few or many, or as a class for expanded clones.

cdr3_nt,cdr3_aa,d_call,j_call,v_call,clone_size
TGCGCCAGCAGCCAAGATCATGGGGCCCCCGGGGCCAACGTCCTGACTTTC,CASSQDHGAPGANVLTF,.,TRBJ2-6,TRBV4-3,.
TGTGCCACCAAAGGGGGGGGCCAAAGAACCCAGTACTTC,CATKGGGQRTQYF,.,TRBJ2-5,TRBV19,few
TGCAGCGTTCTGGACCCGGGGCTAGGCTATGGCTACACCTTC,CSVLDPGLGYGYTF,.,TRBJ1-2,TRBV29-1,many
TGTGCCAGCCGTAGTCGGGGGCAGACCCTCTATGGCTACACCTTC,CASRSRGQTLYGYTF,.,TRBJ1-2,TRBV6-6,few
TGTGCCACCAGCAGAGACCTTACAGGGGAGTTCAATGGCTACACCTTC,CATSRDLTGEFNGYTF,TRBD1,TRBJ1-2,TRBV15,many
TGTGCCAGCATAGAAGGGTCCGCGAACACCGGGGAGCTGTTTTTT,CASIEGSANTGELFF,.,TRBJ2-2,TRBV7-9,many
TGCAGCGTTGAGGGGACAGGGGCCTACAATGAGCAGTTCTTC,CSVEGTGAYNEQFF,TRBD1,TRBJ2-1,TRBV29-1,few
TGTGCCAGCAGCCGGAATGCACAGGTGCGTGGCACTGAAGCTTTCTTT,CASSRNAQVRGTEAFF,.,TRBJ1-1,TRBV3-2,.
TGTGCCAGCAGTTCAGGGCTTGGCTACACCTTC,CASSSGLGYTF,.,TRBJ1-2,TRBV6-4,few
TGTGCCAGCAGGAGACTAGCGGGGAGTCAAGAGCAGTTCTTC,CASRRLAGSQEQFF,TRBD2,TRBJ2-1,TRBV7-6,few
TGTGCCAGCAGCGTTAGACTAGCGGGGGGGCCCTACAATGAGCAGTTCTTC,CASSVRLAGGPYNEQFF,TRBD2,TRBJ2-1,TRBV9,few
TGTGCCACCGCTTACGGGGGGCCGCCAGATACGCAGTATTTT,CATAYGGPPDTQYF,.,TRBJ2-3,TRBV6-5,.
TGCAGTGCTACAGGGTCGAACATTCAGTACTTC,CSATGSNIQYF,.,TRBJ2-4,TRBV20-1,few
TGTGCCAGCTCACCAATCGCACTAGCGGCCAACACAGATACGCAGTATTTT,CASSPIALAANTDTQYF,TRBD2,TRBJ2-3,TRBV18,.
TGTGCCAGCAGCGTAGGACCCCAGGGAATGTTGTACTTC,CASSVGPQGMLYF,.,TRBJ2-7,TRBV9,.
TGTGCCAGCAACGGAGACAGGGGCTACGAGCAGTACTTC,CASNGDRGYEQYF,TRBD1,TRBJ2-7,TRBV7-9,.
TGTGCCAGCAGTCCCTGGGGGTTCCCTCGAGGAGAAAAACTGTTTTTT,CASSPWGFPRGEKLFF,.,TRBJ1-4,TRBV2,.
TGTGCCAGCAGCTTGGCCCCAGGGAAAGGTGCACCCCTCCACTTT,CASSLAPGKGAPLHF,.,TRBJ1-6,TRBV5-8,.
TGTGCCAGCTCACCACTCGGACAGGGGGACTACGAGCAGTACTTC,CASSPLGQGDYEQYF,TRBD1,TRBJ2-7,TRBV18,many
TGCAGCGCCCAACCGGGACTAGTTGGCGAGACCCAGTACTTC,CSAQPGLVGETQYF,TRBD2,TRBJ2-5,TRBV29-1,.
TGTGCCAGCAGTCCTCCCAGTGTGGCCGGGGAGCTGTTTTTT,CASSPPSVAGELFF,.,TRBJ2-2,TRBV12-3/TRBV12-4,.
TGCAGCGTTGTGCGGACCGCCGAAGAGACCCAGTACTTC,CSVVRTAEETQYF,.,TRBJ2-5,TRBV29-1,few
TGTGCCAGCAGGCGGGACAGCCCCACAGATACGCAGTATTTT,CASRRDSPTDTQYF,.,TRBJ2-3,TRBV7-9,few
TGTGCCAGCAGCTTAGCGGGGTGGTCAGACAATGAGCAGTTCTTC,CASSLAGWSDNEQFF,.,TRBJ2-1,TRBV7-9,few
TGTGCCAGCAGAGTGAGGGACAGGGGGCCAAGGGGACAGCCCCAGCATTTT,CASRVRDRGPRGQPQHF,TRBD1,TRBJ1-5,TRBV6-1,.
TGTGCCAGCAGCTTGGACGGCCACTCTGGAAACACCATATATTTT,CASSLDGHSGNTIYF,.,TRBJ1-3,TRBV7-3,.
TGTGCCAGCAGCCTAAACTCTAATACGCAGTATTTT,CASSLNSNTQYF,.,TRBJ2-3,TRBV11-2,.
TGTGCCAGCAGTGAACGCGCAGGGATGAACACTGAAGCTTTCTTT,CASSERAGMNTEAFF,.,TRBJ1-1,TRBV2,.
TGTGCCACCAGTGATTTTAGAAGGGGCGGTACTAGCACAGATACGCAGTATTTT,CATSDFRRGGTSTDTQYF,.,TRBJ2-3,TRBV24-1,.
TGTGCCAGCAGCTTAGGGACAGGGGGCCCCGGGGAGCTGTTTTTT,CASSLGTGGPGELFF,TRBD1,TRBJ2-2,TRBV7-7,many
TGCGCCAGCAGCCTGGGGGCAGTCTACGAGCAGTACTTC,CASSLGAVYEQYF,.,TRBJ2-7,TRBV5-1,few
TGTGCCAGCAGTTCCGGACAGGTGAGGGAGCAGTACTTC,CASSSGQVREQYF,TRBD1,TRBJ2-7,TRBV6-6,.
TGCAGCGTCGTGACACAGGCCAATGAGCAGTTCTTC,CSVVTQANEQFF,.,TRBJ2-1,TRBV29-1,few
TGTGCCAGCAGCCAAGATTCAAGCGCGGGGGCCAACGTCCTGACTTTC,CASSQDSSAGANVLTF,.,TRBJ2-6,TRBV3-1,.
TGCAGCGTTGCGTCGGGTTCGGGGGGCGAAGAGACCCAGTACTTC,CSVASGSGGEETQYF,.,TRBJ2-5,TRBV29-1,few
TGTGCCAGCTCGACTAGCGGGGGGGTCACAGATACGCAGTATTTT,CASSTSGGVTDTQYF,TRBD2,TRBJ2-3,TRBV28,.
TGTGCCAGCAGCTCCACAGGGGCGGCCACTGAAGCTTTCTTT,CASSSTGAATEAFF,TRBD1,TRBJ1-1,TRBV7-9,few
TGTGCCAGCAGCTTCCGAGAGACCCAGTACTTC,CASSFRETQYF,.,TRBJ2-5,TRBV5-6,many
TGTGCCAGCAGTTTGGGTAGCGGGGCTAGCAATCAGCCCCAGCATTTT,CASSLGSGASNQPQHF,.,TRBJ1-5,TRBV12-3/TRBV12-4,few
TGTGCCAGCAGCTTGGCGAAGCGCGAGCAGTTCTTC,CASSLAKREQFF,.,TRBJ2-1,TRBV5-6,.